These 21 T cell receptor beta chains were sequenced from one sample in a study of blood T cell repertoires in COVID-19. Assay: immunoSEQ multiplex PCR; the TCRdb copy retains only in-frame clones and omits some. This sample has around 95,000 clones, with 87% found just once. Specimen: peripheral blood. All receptors come from a man aged 30 to 39 in a cohort sampled during active COVID-19.

The chain has TRBV11-1 and TRBJ2-1, with a possible D match to TRBD1 (7 bases). This CDR3 is built from 14 residues. V was shortened by 5 bases and J by 5 bases, with 13 bases between the two germline ends. From germline, CDR1 is SGHAT and CDR2 FQDESV (reference sequence). The CDR3 spells CASSPGGPNNEQFF. The CDR3 DNA is TGTGCCAGCAGCCCAGGGGGGCCTAACAATGAGCAGTTCTTC.

J is TRBJ2-5 and V is TRBV11-2; 15 bases agree with TRBD2. CDR3 length equals 16 residues. Germline CDR1 is SGHAT and CDR2 is FQNNGV. After removal of 3 bases from V and 5 bases from J, the junction contained 4 bases not matched to a gene. In nucleotides, the CDR3 is TGTGCCAGCAGCTTCGGGACTAGCGGGGGGAGCGAGACCCAGTACTTC. Translating gives CASSFGTSGGSETQYF.

The rearrangement uses TRBV28 and TRBJ1-6, with 7 positions matching TRBD1. Per germline, CDR1 MDHEN and CDR2 SYDVKM. CDR3 length: 22 residues. Germline trimming cut 7 bases from V and 0 bases from J; bases unmatched to any gene: 24. The CDR3 nucleotides are TGTGCCAGCACCAGACTAGGAAAACAGGGGCTCTCCCCGAGCTCCTATAATTCACCCCTCCACTTT. Translated, it gives CASTRLGKQGLSPSSYNSPLHF. The entire variable domain, with the rest obtained from reference TRBV28 and TRBJ1-6, is as follows: DVKVTQSSRYLVKRTGEKVFLECVQDMDHENMFWYRQDPGLGLRLIYFSYDVKMKEKGDIPEGYSVSREKKERFSLILESASTNQTSMYLCASTRLGKQGLSPSSYNSPLHFGNGTRLTVT.

The chain links TRBV19 to TRBJ2-6; 8 bases match TRBD1. The V and J ends lost 3 bases and 1 base, in that order; junction bases with no gene match: 11. This CDR3 is 19 amino acids long. CDR1 is LNHDA, CDR2 SQIVND, per germline (reference sequence). This CDR3 is CASSMRGTGLVSGANVLTF. In DNA form, the CDR3 reads TGTGCCAGTAGTATGAGGGGGACAGGATTAGTATCTGGGGCCAACGTCCTGACTTTC.

The chain links TRBV11-3 to TRBJ2-1, with 7 bases fitting TRBD2. The V gene end was trimmed by 5 bases and the J gene end by 0 bases; junction bases not matched to a gene: 4. The CDR3 length is 15 residues. Germline values: CDR1 SGHNT, CDR2 YENEEA. The chain's CDR3 is CASSPPGGSYNEQFF. DNA of the CDR3: TGTGCCAGCAGCCCCCCGGGGGGCTCCTACAATGAGCAGTTCTTC.

The CDR3, as DNA: TGTGCCAGCAGGGAGATGGCAGGGGGCTATGGCTACACCTTC. Translating it yields CASREMAGGYGYTF. The genes are TRBV6-4 and TRBJ1-2, with 7 bases matching TRBD1. The CDR3 has 14 residues. V was clipped by 6 bases and J by 4 bases; unmatched bases: 8. Germline V gene sequence: CDR1 MRHNA, CDR2 SNTAGT.

The chain combines TRBV6-6 with TRBJ1-2; TRBD1 matches at 11 bases. The CDR3 loop spans 16 amino acids. Germline CDR1 is MNHNY and CDR2 is SVGAGI (reference sequence). The junction had 5 bases not matched to a gene; V was cut back by 4 bases and J by 1 base. The CDR3 is CASSWDRGILNYGYTF. Written as DNA, the CDR3 is TGTGCCAGCAGTTGGGACAGGGGGATTCTTAACTATGGCTACACCTTC.

The chain combines TRBV5-1 with TRBJ1-3; 7 bases agree with TRBD1. J lost 1 base, V lost 1 base, and 5 bases had no gene match. CDR3 size: 16 residues. In germline, CDR1 is SGHRS, CDR2 YFSETQ. Written as DNA, the CDR3 is TGCGCCAGCAGCTTGAAAGGGGGCGCTTCTGGAAACACCATATATTTT. Amino acid sequence: CASSLKGGASGNTIYF.

J is TRBJ2-2 and V is TRBV10-1; TRBD2 agrees at 9 bases. The CDR3 runs to 13 residues. J gave up 6 bases and V 4 bases, and 0 bases lay outside the gene matches. In germline, CDR1 is WNHNN, CDR2 SYGVQD (reference sequence). CDR3: CASSASGAGELFF. The CDR3 region has the DNA TGCGCCAGCAGTGCTAGCGGGGCCGGGGAGCTGTTTTTT.

The chain employs TRBV5-1 and TRBJ1-1, with 10 bases aligning to TRBD1. This CDR3 has 15 amino acids. The V and J ends lost 3 bases and 4 bases, in that order; junction bases with no gene match: 6. Germline V gene data show CDR1 as SGHRS and CDR2 as YFSETQ. CDR3 DNA: TGCGCCAGCAGCTCTAGACAGGGGGCGAGCACTGAAGCTTTCTTT. Protein product: CASSSRQGASTEAFF. The variable domain in full, with the rest retrieved from reference TRBV5-1 and TRBJ1-1, is KAGVTQTPRYLIKTRGQQVTLSCSPISGHRSVSWYQQTPGQGLQFLFEYFSETQRNKGNFPGRFSGRQFSNSRSEMNVSTLELGDSALYLCASSSRQGASTEAFFGQGTRLTVV.

This clone occurred a few times. V gene TRBV12-5 combines with J gene TRBJ1-5, with a weak D call TRBD1 (5 bases). Germline-derived CDR1 and CDR2 are LGHNT and FRNRAP. V lost 3 bases to trimming and J lost 1 base, with 22 bases between them. The CDR3 sequence is 19 residues long. Here the CDR3 DNA reads TGTGCTAGTGGTTTACGTCCTTGGGGGGAGGCATTGAGCAATCAGCCCCAGCATTTT. Encoded protein: CASGLRPWGEALSNQPQHF.

This chain connects TRBV3-1 (or the pseudogene TRBV3-2) to TRBJ2-7, with D perhaps matching TRBD2 (6 bases). The CDR3 consists of 17 residues. V lost 0 bases, J lost 2 bases, and 17 bases lay in between. The germline gives CDR1 LGHDT, CDR2 YNNKEL (reference sequence). The CDR3 nucleotides read TGTGCCAGCAGCCAAGAGCCGACCGGGGACTCACCCTACGAGCAGTACTTC. This codes for CASSQEPTGDSPYEQYF.

The chain is built from TRBV12-3 or TRBV12-4 and TRBJ2-5; D perhaps matches TRBD2 (5 bases). The CDR3 has 13 amino acids. V was pared by 7 bases and J by 3 bases, with 12 bases between. The chain's CDR3 is CASTTTGEETQYF. CDR3 sequence (DNA): TGTGCCAGCACGACGACCGGGGAAGAGACCCAGTACTTC.

The chain combines TRBV11-2 with TRBJ2-1; D is unclear. The germline V gene has CDR1 SGHAT and CDR2 FQNNGV. V was pared by 3 bases and J by 4 bases, with 4 bases between. The CDR3 runs to 12 residues. CDR3 in amino acids: CASSLRYNEQFF. CDR3 DNA sequence: TGTGCCAGCAGCTTGAGATACAATGAGCAGTTCTTC. The entire variable domain, with the rest obtained from reference TRBV11-2 and TRBJ2-1, is as follows: EAGVAQSPRYKIIEKRQSVAFWCNPISGHATLYWYQQILGQGPKLLIQFQNNGVVDDSQLPKDRFSAERLKGVDSTLKIQPAKLEDSAVYLCASSLRYNEQFFGPGTRLTVL.

The chain has TRBV5-1 and TRBJ2-7, with TRBD1 matching 8 bases. The V gene's germline CDR1 is SGHRS and CDR2 YFSETQ. This CDR3 spans 18 amino acids. Trimming cost V 1 base and J 0 bases; bases outside gene matches: 12. CDR3 sequence: CASSLSDRGVGTSYEQYF. The DNA for the CDR3 is TGCGCCAGCAGCTTGAGCGACAGGGGAGTAGGGACCTCCTACGAGCAGTACTTC.

The V gene is TRBV6-1, the J gene TRBJ2-2; D may be TRBD1 (6 bases). CDR1 is MNHNS and CDR2 is SASEGT in the germline V gene. With 4 bases removed from V and 0 bases from J, the gap between germline ends came to 12 bases. This CDR3 contains 16 residues. Here the CDR3 DNA reads TGTGCCAGCAGTGCCCAGGGGCGGGCGAACACCGGGGAGCTGTTTTTT. This codes for CASSAQGRANTGELFF.

The chain couples TRBV6-1 to TRBJ2-2; D might be TRBD2 (5 bases). Germline values: CDR1 MNHNS, CDR2 SASEGT. Trimming shortened V by 1 base and J by 1 base, and 7 bases separated the two germline ends. The CDR3 is 15 residues long. CDR3 sequence: CASSEERENTGELFF. In DNA, the CDR3 is TGTGCCAGCAGTGAAGAGAGGGAGAACACCGGGGAGCTGTTTTTT.

In this sample, this clone turned up a few times. The chain employs TRBV12-5 and TRBJ1-5; D is perhaps TRBD1 (6 bases). CDR1 is LGHNT and CDR2 is FRNRAP in the germline V gene. The CDR3 is made up of 15 amino acids. V was cut by 2 bases and J by 3 bases, with 11 bases left in between. The CDR3 sequence is CASGLNRDNNQPQHF. CDR3 nucleotides: TGTGCTAGTGGTTTGAACCGGGACAACAATCAGCCCCAGCATTTT.

The rearrangement joins TRBV6-5 to TRBJ1-6; D gene unclear. V lost 5 bases to trimming and J lost 2 bases, with 7 bases between them. The CDR3 contains 14 residues. Germline-derived CDR1 and CDR2 are MNHEY and SVGAGI. The CDR3 DNA is TGTGCCAGCAGTAACAGTCCCTATAATTCACCCCTCCACTTT. Translating it yields CASSNSPYNSPLHF.

The rearrangement joins TRBV6-4 to TRBJ1-4, with D possibly being TRBD1 (6 bases). The CDR3 sequence is 15 residues long. Per germline, CDR1 MRHNA and CDR2 SNTAGT. Trimming took off 6 bases at V and 5 bases at J, with 16 bases between the two ends. CDR3 coding DNA: TGTGCCAGCAGCAGCGAGGGGGGGAACAATGAAAAACTGTTTTTT. Protein sequence: CASSSEGGNNEKLFF.

This clone was seen more than once but under ten times. The chain carries TRBV5-1 and TRBJ1-6; D is possibly TRBD1 (5 bases). Germline V gives CDR1 SGHRS, CDR2 YFSETQ. There are 15 residues in the CDR3. The V end lost 3 bases, the J end lost 7 bases, and 14 bases lay between the germline ends. The CDR3 reads CASSWGDRENSPLHF. CDR3 sequence (DNA): TGCGCCAGCAGCTGGGGGGACCGGGAGAATTCACCCCTCCACTTT. Using reference TRBV5-1 and TRBJ1-6 for the parts outside the CDR3, the full variable domain is KAGVTQTPRYLIKTRGQQVTLSCSPISGHRSVSWYQQTPGQGLQFLFEYFSETQRNKGNFPGRFSGRQFSNSRSEMNVSTLELGDSALYLCASSWGDRENSPLHFGNGTRLTVT.